This TCR beta chain was documented in a study of T-cell reconstitution after alpha-beta-depleted transplantation in children. There are 17 residues in the CDR3. Trimming stripped 0 bases from V and 4 bases from J, with 14 bases between. The germline V gene has CDR1 SGHKS and CDR2 YYEKEE (reference sequence). The TCRbeta library incorporated unique molecular identifiers. One entry per CDR3 protein, called by TCRdb with MiXCR from the PCR reads. The sample includes some 490,000 distinct CDR3 sequences, under 15% of them seen just once. The sequence was collected from a human donor who donated a stem cell graft to a child with combined immunodeficiency. Material: PBMCs from the stem cell graft donor, obtained from the stem cell graft. V and J are TRBV5-5 and TRBJ1-6; D not certain. The DNA for the CDR3 is TGTGCCAGCAGCTTGGTGTCGACCAGATATTATAATTCACCCCTCCACTTT. Translated, it gives CASSLVSTRYYNSPLHF.